The clone carrying this T cell receptor beta chain was seen ten or more times. This specimen comes from a study of read filtering for tumor transcriptome and immune sequencing. For the study at large: Among patients, some 17 were male and some 15 female, aged about 45 to 90 (mean around 68).

This CDR3 has 13 residues. Looked up from germline, CDR1 is SGHTA and CDR2 is FQGTGA. V lost 5 bases and J lost 7, with 15 bases in between. Every patient had bone marrow sampled while the disease was active. Molecular barcoded adaptors covering alpha/delta and beta/gamma chains were used on 400 to 450 ng RNA. TCRdb independently ran MiXCR on the reads; one entry per CDR3 protein. This table has about 130,000 distinct CDR3 sequences, roughly 13% appearing once. The sequence came from a donor at least 40 years old with multiple myeloma. The rearrangement links TRBV7-3 to TRBJ2-7; tentatively, D is TRBD1 (6 bases). Source material: a population of CD138-negative cells sorted from bone marrow. The CDR3 DNA reads TGTGCCAGCAGCCTACTGACAGGCACGGAGCAGTACTTC. Its protein is CASSLLTGTEQYF.